This TCR beta chain appears in the sequencing data of a study of prognosis after radiotherapy for stage I lung cancer. This CDR3 contains 19 residues. Germline CDR1 and CDR2: LNHDA and SQIVND (reference sequence). TCR beta CDR3 was amplified from genomic DNA by two-round multiplex PCR. The use of primers specific to each TRBV and TRBJ gene characterized first-round PCR. MiXCR was run by TCRdb on the multiplex PCR reads, yielding one entry per CDR3 protein. The sample contains some 56,000 distinct CDR3 sequences, 26% of which appear only once. As concerns this clonotype: Germline is not matched at one junction end, which may reflect a read error.

J is TRBJ1-5 and V is TRBV19; TRBD1 matches 7 bases. Sequenced material: PBMCs, taken before or after stereotactic body radiation therapy (not recorded which). This clonotype was sampled from a donor over 45 with non-small cell lung cancer. The CDR3 here is CASSPRRGGASLGNQPQNF. DNA of the CDR3: TGTGCAAGTAGCCCCCGGAGAGGGGGCGCGAGCCTGGGCAATCAGCCCCAGAATTTT.